Below, 25 T cell receptor beta chains from the same sample are listed, as sequenced in a study of T cell clonality in common variable immunodeficiency. TCRdb keeps only in-frame clones here, not all; method: immunoSEQ multiplex PCR. The sample contains under 45,000 clones, none of them singletons. The sample taken for sequencing was peripheral blood mononuclear cells. The source is a person between 18 and 75 years old in good health.

There are many counts of this clone. The sequence runs out 3 residues before the end of the CDR3; the remainder is reconstructed from the germline J gene. J is TRBJ1-4 and V is TRBV18; D might be TRBD1 (6 bases). Germline CDR1 reads KGHSH; CDR2 reads LQKENI. V was shortened by 6 bases and J by 2 bases, with 16 bases between the two germline ends. The CDR3 sequence is 16 residues long. CDR3 sequence reads: CASSSVSQGTNEKLFF. CDR3 DNA (partial): TGTGCCAGCTCTTCAGTCAGCCAGGGGACTAATGAAAAA.

This clone was observed many times. With the read ending 3 residues before the CDR3 end, the germline J gene is used to fill in that end. This chain uses TRBV5-1 with TRBJ1-1, with D possibly being TRBD1 (5 bases). V lost 1 base and J lost 2, with 6 bases in between. There are 13 residues in the CDR3. Looked up from germline, CDR1 is SGHRS and CDR2 is YFSETQ. The chain's CDR3 is CASSLTGNTEAFF. The part of the CDR3 DNA that was read is TGCGCCAGCAGCTTGACAGGTAACACTGAA.

The sample holds many counts of this clone. The read terminates 3 residues before the CDR3 end, so the remaining end is supplied by the germline J gene. The V and J genes are TRBV19 and TRBJ2-5; 9 bases are shared with TRBD1. V was pared by 6 bases and J by 5 bases, with 4 bases of the junction left unmatched. The CDR3 totals 13 residues. The germline gives CDR1 LNHDA, CDR2 SQIVND (reference sequence). CDR3 loop: CASRRTGGETQYF. CDR3 DNA, as far as it was read: TGTGCCAGTAGGCGAACAGGGGGCGAGACC.

This clone has at least ten counts. The read terminates 3 residues ahead of where the CDR3 ends, so the germline J gene completes it. This chain connects TRBV10-3 to TRBJ2-1; 11 nucleotides agree with TRBD2. CDR3 size: 15 residues. Germline CDR1 is ENHRY and CDR2 is SYGVKD. Unmatched junction bases numbered 4, after V lost 6 bases and J lost 3 bases. The part of the CDR3 DNA that was read is TGTGCCATCAGCGAGACTAGCGGGAACTACAATGAG. Residues: CAISETSGNYNE. In full, the CDR3 is CAISETSGNYNEQFF.

The table lists this clone with a few counts. The missing CDR3 end, 3 residues past where the read stops, is filled in from the germline J gene. The rearrangement joins TRBV20-1 to TRBJ1-3; tentatively, D is TRBD1 (5 bases). V gave up 6 bases and J gave up 2 bases, with 14 bases separating them. Looked up from germline, CDR1 is DFQATT and CDR2 is SNEGSKA (reference sequence). The CDR3 consists of 14 residues. This chain's CDR3 is CSAHSGGAGNTIYF. CDR3 bases read: TGCAGTGCCCACTCGGGAGGGGCTGGAAACACC.

In its sample, this clone was seen many times. The CDR3 extends 3 residues past the end of the read, so its final part is completed from the germline J gene. The chain is built from TRBV7-9 and TRBJ2-3; 8 bases fit TRBD2. The CDR3 is 14 amino acids. Germline CDR1 is SEHNR and CDR2 is FQNEAQ (reference sequence). V trimming: 10 bases; J trimming: 6 bases; junction bases outside the gene matches: 12. CDR3 DNA (partial): TGTGCCACCCCGTGGGCTAGCGGGTCTGATACG. Its protein is CATPWASGSDT. The whole CDR3 sequence is CATPWASGSDTQYF.

There are many counts of this clone. Read sequence stops 3 residues before the CDR3 end, and the germline J gene provides the missing end. The V and J genes are TRBV5-1 and TRBJ2-3, with TRBD2 as a possible D gene (6 bases). Germline-derived CDR1 and CDR2 are SGHRS and YFSETQ. Trimming shortened V by 0 bases and J by 4 bases, and 12 bases separated the two germline ends. The CDR3 covers 15 residues. The chain's CDR3 is CASSLELAGSDTQYF. CDR3 DNA, as far as it was read: TGCGCCAGCAGCTTGGAACTAGCTGGGTCAGATACG.

This clone was seen at least ten times. The read is 3 residues too short to cover the CDR3 end, so that end is filled in from the germline J gene. The chain carries TRBV2 and TRBJ2-7; D unresolved. The ends were cut back, 6 bases at V and 0 bases at J, with 9 bases in the middle. The V gene's germline CDR1 is SNHLY and CDR2 FYNNEI. CDR3 length: 13 residues. The CDR3 is CASSTANSYEQYF. The sequenced part of the CDR3 DNA is TGTGCCAGCAGCACAGCCAACTCCTACGAG.

This clone was counted a few times. The CDR3 end falls 3 residues outside the read, so it is completed with the germline J gene. The chain recombines TRBV19 with TRBJ2-7; 7 nucleotides align to TRBD1. This CDR3 has 14 residues. Looked up from germline, CDR1 is LNHDA and CDR2 is SQIVND (reference sequence). V was clipped by 5 bases and J by 0 bases; unmatched bases: 4. The part of the CDR3 DNA that was read is TGTGCCAGTAGTCGGGACAGTATCTCCTACGAG. Amino acid sequence: CASSRDSISYE. The complete CDR3 protein is CASSRDSISYEQYF.

This clone was counted ten times or more. The DNA ends 3 residues before the CDR3 does, and the rest of the CDR3 is filled in from the germline J gene. The chain links TRBV5-1 to TRBJ2-7; 9 bases line up with TRBD1. After removal of 2 bases from V and 2 bases from J, the junction contained 5 bases not matched to a gene. This CDR3 contains 15 residues. Germline V gives CDR1 SGHRS, CDR2 YFSETQ. The CDR3 bases that were read are TGCGCCAGCAGCTTTGGACAGGGGACAACCTACGAG. This codes for CASSFGQGTTYE. The CDR3 reads in full as CASSFGQGTTYEQYF.

This clone was found many times. The CDR3 goes on 3 residues after the read ends, and that part is filled in from the germline J gene. The J gene is TRBJ2-1, the V gene TRBV20-1; 10 bases align to TRBD2. This CDR3 has 15 residues. J gave up 5 bases and V 0 bases, and 4 bases lay outside the gene matches. Per germline, CDR1 DFQATT and CDR2 SNEGSKA (reference sequence). CDR3 protein: CSARDRLAGNNEQFF. The CDR3 bases that were read are TGCAGTGCTAGAGATAGACTAGCGGGCAACAATGAG.

This clone was counted only a few times. The CDR3 end lies 3 residues beyond the end of the read and is filled in from the germline J gene. This sequence joins TRBV11-2 and TRBJ2-1; TRBD1 aligns across 8 bases. Germline V CDR1 and CDR2: SGHAT, FQNNGV. V was pared by 2 bases and J by 4 bases, with 4 bases of the junction left unmatched. The CDR3 spans 15 residues. This chain's CDR3 is CASSLNRGSYNEQFF. CDR3 bases read: TGTGCCAGCAGCTTAAACAGGGGGTCATACAATGAG.

This clone was counted ten times or more. The read falls 3 residues short of the CDR3 end, and the missing part is taken from the germline J gene. The chain combines TRBV29-1 with TRBJ2-5, with D maybe TRBD1 (7 bases). Between the trimmed V and J ends, which lost 4 bases and 4 bases, there was a span of 13 bases. The CDR3 has 13 residues. Germline loops: CDR1 SQVTM, CDR2 ANQGSEA. The CDR3 DNA, read in part, is TGCAGCGTTGGCGGGACAGTGGGAGAGACC. Protein: CSVGGTVGET. The full CDR3 protein is CSVGGTVGETQYF.

With regard to this clone: The read ends 3 residues shy of where the CDR3 ends; the end is completed using the germline J gene. The rearrangement links TRBV19 to TRBJ1-2; D perhaps matches TRBD1 (5 bases). Germline assignment: CDR1 LNHDA and CDR2 SQIVND (reference sequence). The CDR3 runs to 15 residues. Partial CDR3 DNA: TGTGCCAGTACCTTTAAACAGGAGAACACAGATACC. Its protein is CASTFKQENTDT. The entire CDR3 protein is CASTFKQENTDTYTF.

In this sample, this clone turned up many times. CDR3 DNA (partial): TGCGCCAGCAGCGGGACAGGGGCGAACAATGAG. Its protein is CASSGTGANNE. In full, the CDR3 reads CASSGTGANNEQFF. J is TRBJ2-1 and V is TRBV5-1; TRBD1 aligns across 10 bases. Read data end 3 residues before the CDR3 end; the end is taken from the germline J gene. Germline V gene sequence: CDR1 SGHRS, CDR2 YFSETQ. The CDR3 covers 14 residues. The junction had 3 bases not matched to a gene; V was cut back by 4 bases and J by 5 bases. Complete variable domain (other parts from reference TRBV5-1 and TRBJ2-1): KAGVTQTPRYLIKTRGQQVTLSCSPISGHRSVSWYQQTPGQGLQFLFEYFSETQRNKGNFPGRFSGRQFSNSRSEMNVSTLELGDSALYLCASSGTGANNEQFFGPGTRLTVL.

This clone was counted a few times. A much larger clone differs from this one at a single base, so this may be a read error. The sequenced fragment ends 3 residues before the CDR3 boundary, so the rest is inferred from the germline J gene. This chain joins TRBV19 and TRBJ2-2; the D gene is possibly TRBD1 (5 bases). This CDR3 is built from 14 residues. Germline V gene lookup returns CDR1 LNHDA and CDR2 SQIVND (reference sequence). CDR3 DNA, as far as it was read: TGTGCCAGTACCAGAACCTGGGGCGAGGAAAAG. Protein product: CASTRTWGEEK. The full CDR3 sequence reads CASTRTWGEEKLFF.

At least ten counts were recorded for this clone. The chain's CDR3 is CASSRMTSGSSGANVLTF. Incomplete CDR3 DNA: TGTGCCAGCTCACGAATGACTAGCGGGAGCTCTGGGGCCAACGTC. This rearrangement joins TRBV18 to TRBJ2-6; 12 bases line up with TRBD2. The read ends 3 residues before the CDR3 terminus; that terminus is restored from the germline J gene. Germline V gene lookup returns CDR1 KGHSH and CDR2 LQKENI. This CDR3 spans 18 amino acids. The V segment lost 4 bases and the J segment 0 bases; nucleotides outside the gene matches: 4.

This clone was recorded many times. The CDR3 end is not reached by the read, which stops 3 residues before it; the germline J gene fills it in. The chain couples TRBV7-2 to TRBJ2-2; 7 bases agree with TRBD2. Germline V gene lookup returns CDR1 SGHTA and CDR2 FQGNSA. The CDR3 is 15 amino acids. CDR3 DNA, as far as it was read: TGTGCCAGCAGCTTCGTGGGGGGGTGGGATCTCGAG. Amino acids: CASSFVGGWDLE. The whole CDR3 reads CASSFVGGWDLELFF.

This clone was detected ten times or more. The read terminates 3 residues ahead of where the CDR3 ends, so the germline J gene completes it. The chain couples TRBV5-4 to TRBJ2-3, with 7 bases identical to TRBD1. With V trimmed by 1 base and J by 0 bases, 2 bases remained unmatched. Germline-derived CDR1 and CDR2 are SGHNT and YYREEE (reference sequence). This CDR3 region has 15 residues. The CDR3 protein is CASSLLGQSTDTQYF. CDR3 DNA (partial): TGTGCCAGCAGCTTGTTGGGACAGAGCACAGATACG.

This clone has a count of ten or more. The CDR3 goes on 3 residues after the read ends, and that part is filled in from the germline J gene. V is TRBV20-1 and J is TRBJ2-7, with TRBD2 identical over 7 bases. Unmatched junction bases numbered 11, after V lost 2 bases and J lost 4 bases. There are 15 residues in the CDR3. Germline V gene sequence: CDR1 DFQATT, CDR2 SNEGSKA (reference sequence). This CDR3 reads CSARSTSTLGYEQYF. Partial CDR3 DNA: TGCAGTGCTAGATCGACTAGCACGCTTGGGTACGAG.

This clone was seen at least ten times. The read terminates 3 residues before the CDR3 end, so the remaining end is supplied by the germline J gene. The genes are TRBV5-1 and TRBJ2-5; possible D gene TRBD2, 5 bases. Trimming stripped 2 bases from V and 1 base from J, with 9 bases between. The CDR3 length is 14 residues. Germline V lookup: CDR1 SGHRS, CDR2 YFSETQ. This CDR3 is CASSFSGLQETQYF. CDR3 bases read: TGCGCCAGCAGCTTTTCAGGACTCCAAGAGACC.

This clone was counted ten times or more. The sequenced CDR3 bases are TGTGCCAGCAGACCTGACAGGGGAGACACTGAA. It codes for CASRPDRGDTE. The CDR3 in its entirety is CASRPDRGDTEAFF. The rearrangement links TRBV7-2 to TRBJ1-1, with 8 positions matching TRBD1. The DNA ends 3 residues before the CDR3 does, and the rest of the CDR3 is filled in from the germline J gene. This CDR3 comprises 14 residues. V lost 6 bases, J lost 3 bases, and 6 bases stayed unmatched. The V gene's germline CDR1 is SGHTA and CDR2 FQGNSA.

This clone has a count of ten or more. Sequencing ends 3 residues short of the CDR3 end; the germline J gene provides the rest. V usage is TRBV11-2 and J usage is TRBJ1-6; D not certain. In germline, CDR1 is SGHAT, CDR2 FQNNGV. Trimming cost V 2 bases and J 5 bases, with 7 bases left between them. The CDR3 is 14 residues long. The CDR3 is CASSLLTNNSPLHF. The sequenced part of the CDR3 DNA is TGTGCCAGCAGCTTATTAACAAATAATTCACCC. The whole variable domain, remainder taken from reference TRBV11-2 and TRBJ1-6, is EAGVAQSPRYKIIEKRQSVAFWCNPISGHATLYWYQQILGQGPKLLIQFQNNGVVDDSQLPKDRFSAERLKGVDSTLKIQPAKLEDSAVYLCASSLLTNNSPLHFGNGTRLTVT.

This clone has at least ten counts. The CDR3 goes on 3 residues after the read ends, and that part is filled in from the germline J gene. The chain is built from TRBV19 and TRBJ2-3, with D perhaps TRBD1 (7 bases). Germline V lookup: CDR1 LNHDA, CDR2 SQIVND (reference sequence). CDR3 length equals 13 residues. The covered CDR3 bases are TGTGCCAGTAGTGACTCAGGGGGGAACACG. Encoded protein: CASSDSGGNT. The entire CDR3 protein is CASSDSGGNTQYF.

This clone showed up many times. The CDR3 is cut off 3 residues early in the read; its end comes from the germline J gene. The chain uses TRBV20-1 and TRBJ1-1, with 9 bases matching TRBD1. Germline-derived CDR1 and CDR2 are DFQATT and SNEGSKA (reference sequence). The CDR3 consists of 14 residues. The CDR3 spells CSANPDRGFIEAFF. CDR3 DNA (partial): TGCAGTGCTAACCCGGACAGGGGATTTATCGAA.